The entry below describes one TCR beta chain. The sample belongs to a study of CD8 T cells in Susac syndrome. RNA in amounts of 0.5 to 1 ug was reverse transcribed with random hexamers. From the immunoSEQ multiplex PCR reads, TCRdb called clonotypes with MiXCR, one entry per CDR3 protein. The repertoire holds some 200,000 distinct CDR3 sequences, with more than 90% as singletons. The CDR3 runs to 15 residues. Germline V gene sequence: CDR1 SGHRS, CDR2 YFSETQ. V gave up 0 bases and J gave up 7 bases, with 14 bases separating them. The sequencing input was CD4+ T cells from PBMCs. The clonotype comes from a human donor with multiple sclerosis. This sequence joins TRBV5-1 and TRBJ2-4; TRBD2 might be the D (5 bases). The CDR3 reads CASSLGLPHGNIQYF. The DNA for the CDR3 is TGCGCCAGCAGCTTGGGACTACCCCACGGGAACATTCAGTACTTC. Combining the CDR3 with reference TRBV5-1 and TRBJ2-4 gives the whole variable domain KAGVTQTPRYLIKTRGQQVTLSCSPISGHRSVSWYQQTPGQGLQFLFEYFSETQRNKGNFPGRFSGRQFSNSRSEMNVSTLELGDSALYLCASSLGLPHGNIQYFGAGTRLSVL.